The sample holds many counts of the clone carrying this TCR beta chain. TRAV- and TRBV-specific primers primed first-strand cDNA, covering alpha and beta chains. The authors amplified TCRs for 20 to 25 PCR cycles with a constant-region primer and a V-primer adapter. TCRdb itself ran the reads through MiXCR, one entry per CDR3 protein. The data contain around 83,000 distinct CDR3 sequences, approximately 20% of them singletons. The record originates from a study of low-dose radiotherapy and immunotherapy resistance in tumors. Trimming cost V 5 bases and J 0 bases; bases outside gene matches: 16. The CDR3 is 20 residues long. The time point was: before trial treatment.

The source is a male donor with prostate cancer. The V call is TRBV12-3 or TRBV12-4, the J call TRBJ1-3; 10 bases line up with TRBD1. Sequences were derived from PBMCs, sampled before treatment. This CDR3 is CASSPVRGQGQGHSGNTIYF. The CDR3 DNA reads TGTGCCAGCAGTCCGGTTAGGGGGCAGGGACAGGGGCACTCTGGAAACACCATATATTTT.